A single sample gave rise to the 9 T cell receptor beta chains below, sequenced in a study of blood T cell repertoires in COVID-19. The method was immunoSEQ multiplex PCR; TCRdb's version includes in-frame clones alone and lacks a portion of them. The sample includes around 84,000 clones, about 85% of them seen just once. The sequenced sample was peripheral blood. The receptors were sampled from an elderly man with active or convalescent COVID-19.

CDR3 sequence: CAISESGRGDGYTF. The CDR3 DNA is TGTGCCATCAGTGAGTCTGGCAGGGGGGATGGCTACACCTTC. This chain joins TRBV10-3 and TRBJ1-2; 7 nucleotides match TRBD1. This CDR3 spans 14 amino acids. The germline V gene encodes CDR1 ENHRY and CDR2 SYGVKD. The ends lost 0 bases at V and 6 bases at J; junction bases unmatched: 4.

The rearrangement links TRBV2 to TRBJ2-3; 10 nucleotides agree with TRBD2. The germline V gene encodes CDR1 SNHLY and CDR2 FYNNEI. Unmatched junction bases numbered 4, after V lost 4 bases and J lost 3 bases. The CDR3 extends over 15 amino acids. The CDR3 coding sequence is TGTGCCAGCAGTGTAATGACTAGCGGGACAGATACGCAGTATTTT. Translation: CASSVMTSGTDTQYF. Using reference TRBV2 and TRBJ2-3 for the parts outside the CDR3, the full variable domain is EPEVTQTPSHQVTQMGQEVILRCVPISNHLYFYWYRQILGQKVEFLVSFYNNEISEKSEIFDDQFSVERPDGSNFTLKIRSTKLEDSAMYFCASSVMTSGTDTQYFGPGTRLTVL.

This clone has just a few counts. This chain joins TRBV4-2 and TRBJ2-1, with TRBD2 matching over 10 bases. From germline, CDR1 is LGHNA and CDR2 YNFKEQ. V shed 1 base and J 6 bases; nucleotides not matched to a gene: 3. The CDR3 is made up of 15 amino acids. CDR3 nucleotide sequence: TGTGCCAGCAGCCAAGTAGCGGGGGGAAGCAATGAGCAGTTCTTC. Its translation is CASSQVAGGSNEQFF.

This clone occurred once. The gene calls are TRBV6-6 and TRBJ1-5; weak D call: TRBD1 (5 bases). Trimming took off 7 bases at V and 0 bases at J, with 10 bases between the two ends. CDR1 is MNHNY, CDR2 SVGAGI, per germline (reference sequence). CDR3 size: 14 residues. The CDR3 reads CASKRDYSNQPQHF. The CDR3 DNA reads TGTGCCAGCAAGCGGGACTATAGCAATCAGCCCCAGCATTTT.

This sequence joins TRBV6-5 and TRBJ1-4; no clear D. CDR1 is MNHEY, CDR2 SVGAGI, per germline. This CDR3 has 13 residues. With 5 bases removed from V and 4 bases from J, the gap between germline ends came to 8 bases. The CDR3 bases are TGTGCCAGCAGTCGAGACTATAATGAAAAACTGTTTTTT. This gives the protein CASSRDYNEKLFF.

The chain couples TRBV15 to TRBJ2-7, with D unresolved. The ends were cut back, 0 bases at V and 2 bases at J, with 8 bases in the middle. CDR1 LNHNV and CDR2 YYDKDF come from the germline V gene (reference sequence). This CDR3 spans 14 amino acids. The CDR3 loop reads CATSRDYATYEQYV. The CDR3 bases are TGTGCCACCAGCAGAGATTACGCGACCTACGAGCAGTACGTC.

The DNA for the CDR3 is TGTGCCAGCAGCCGATCCCAGGAGACCCAGTACTTC. It is translated as CASSRSQETQYF. The chain employs TRBV12-3 or TRBV12-4 and TRBJ2-5; D gene uncertain. This CDR3 has 12 residues. With 6 bases removed from V and 5 bases from J, the gap between germline ends came to 10 bases.

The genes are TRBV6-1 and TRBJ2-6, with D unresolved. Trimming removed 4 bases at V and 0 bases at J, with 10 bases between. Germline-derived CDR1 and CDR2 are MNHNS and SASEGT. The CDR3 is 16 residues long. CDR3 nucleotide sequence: TGTGCCAGCAGTGCCCTCCCGTTCTCTGGGGCCAACGTCCTGACTTTC. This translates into CASSALPFSGANVLTF.

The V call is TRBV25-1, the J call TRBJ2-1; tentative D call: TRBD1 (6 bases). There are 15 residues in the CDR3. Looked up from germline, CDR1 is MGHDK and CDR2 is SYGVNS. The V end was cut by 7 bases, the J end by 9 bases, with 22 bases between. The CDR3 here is CASTRGDTRVREQFF. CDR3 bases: TGTGCCAGCACACGTGGGGACACAAGGGTTCGTGAGCAGTTCTTC.